This T cell receptor (beta chain) was captured by sequencing in a study of lymphopenia after photon versus proton radiotherapy (dated by TCRdb to the late 2010s). For context, the study as a whole: In patients with gastrointestinal tumors who developed high-grade lymphopenia, the study compared the immunological effects of photon radiation therapy with those of proton radiation therapy. The goal of the study was to describe how the two radiation modalities differ in their effects on the immune system. The cohort comprised about 19 patients with gastrointestinal tumors who received either photon or proton therapy and then developed lymphopenia.

Study-level results and caveats: After the lymphocyte count nadir, photon-treated repertoires showed oligoclonal expansion, especially of CD8+ Temra cells, which drove the drop in diversity. Across the cohort, a larger post-nadir drop in TCR diversity was inversely correlated with overall survival time among patients who died. During treatment, patients who received proton therapy stayed relatively stable, whereas patients who received photon therapy lost naive T cells and TCR diversity and gained effector/memory populations. The authors looked at the survival association only in patients who died, and they framed better survival with proton therapy as a possibility rather than a demonstrated result.

This clone was recorded only once. The specificity of this receptor is unknown. Nothing much larger sits one base from this clone, and base qualities are not available. The library came from the immunoSEQ multiplex PCR assay. T cell repertoires were profiled by deep sequencing of rearranged TCR beta loci, alongside multiparametric flow cytometry. Sourced from immuneACCESS, this table was stored by TCRdb with only in-frame sequences that have V and J called. A share of the clones is absent; for the studies checked, an unresolved V gene accounts for under half, and the remainder has no known explanation. Counted in this sample were 20,000 or so clones; about 90% of them appeared once. The top ten hold around 9% of the sample. Trimming accounts for 4 bases at V and 3 bases at J, while the number of junction bases matched to no gene is 11. CDR1 is given as SQVTM and CDR2 as ANQGSEA, both from the germline V gene. Measured from the cysteine to the phenylalanine, the CDR3 is 15 residues long. The kept DNA is CDR3 alone, 45 bases in frame from the first base.

The sequence links TRBV29-1 to TRBJ2-5; TRBD2 lines up with 7 middle nucleotides. The receptor was isolated from a woman aged 70 to 79 with pancreatic cancer. Some clones in this sample may be carry-over from other donors' samples. Here the sequenced sample was peripheral blood, taken from a patient treated with proton-based radiotherapy. The nucleotide sequence is given as TGCAGCGTTGGGTTCTCAATTGGGAGGGAAGAGACCCAGTACTTC. This sequence encodes CSVGFSIGREETQYF.